This T cell receptor (beta chain) originates from a study of T cells in narcolepsy listed by TCRdb under 2018. In terms of the full investigation: Patients with narcolepsy type 1 or type 2 (NT1, NT2) were enrolled in the study together with healthy control donors. To look for autoreactive T cells in narcolepsy patients that target self-antigens of hypocretin neurons (hypocretin, TRIB2), the study used TCR Vbeta sequencing to follow clonotypes in blood and CSF. The full study reports these points: Patients and controls had comparable numbers of sequenced blood memory CD4+ clonotypes, averaging about 37,000 and 33,000, respectively. Certain blood memory CD4+ repertoires from patients and controls had no sequences that matched autoreactive T cell clones. Plots that compared CSF and blood CD4+ T cell clonotypes from the same patient highlighted HCRT-specific and TRIB2-specific autoreactive clonotypes. Autoreactive clonotypes were reported to be detected serially in the blood of the same patients and of different patients, but not in the blood of healthy controls.

Libraries were prepared through the immunoSEQ multiplex PCR assay. Imported from immuneACCESS, the table was reduced by TCRdb to in-frame sequences with V and J called. These copies leave out some clones; in studies compared against another copy, an unresolved V gene accounts for under half, and the cause of the remainder is not known. This sample comprises about 24,000 clones, 75% to 90% of them detected only once. 1.3% of the sample comes from the top ten. Of note for this clone: Its binding antigen is unknown. No clone much larger than this one lies a single base away; base qualities are absent.

Memory CD4+ T cells were sorted ex vivo from peripheral blood of narcolepsy patients and healthy controls for TCR Vbeta sequencing. What was sequenced was CD45RA- memory CD4+ T cells from PBMCs. Taken with the paper, the label for cell subset or site translates to: memory T cells sorted ex vivo from peripheral blood. The clonotype was recovered from a human donor with narcolepsy.

The nucleotide sequence reads TGCAGCGCCGGTGTGGCTAATGAAAAACTGTTTTTT. Its protein is CSAGVANEKLFF. The chain employs TRBV29-1 and TRBJ1-4, with the D gene not clear enough to name. V loses 7 bases, J loses 3 bases, and the germline ends lie 9 bases apart. Its CDR3 holds 12 amino acids, cysteine through phenylalanine. Only the CDR3 DNA stays, 36 bases, in frame from base 1. Reading the germline V gene gives CDR1 SQVTM and CDR2 ANQGSEA.